In this sample, the clone carrying this T cell receptor beta chain turned up a few times. Its antigen is not known. iRepertoire HTBI primers and Arm-PCR of CDR3 regions built TCR beta libraries. Via MiXCR, TCRdb re-called the multiplex PCR reads, giving one row per CDR3 protein. This table holds a few hundred thousand distinct CDR3 sequences, roughly a fifth found once. Noted time point: newly diagnosed GD, antithyroid drugs for less than 3 months. Generation of the TCR library employed RNA extracted from PBMCs. The source of the patients was an endocrinology department in Xi'an, China. The entry originates in a study of regulatory T cells in long-lasting Graves disease. Broader study findings: Persistent Graves' patients showed a TCR diversity that was lower than that of newly diagnosed ones.

Trimming removed 5 bases from V and 6 bases from J; junction bases left unmatched: 2. Germline V gene sequence: CDR1 GTSNPN, CDR2 SVGIG (reference sequence). The CDR3 is made up of 12 amino acids. The rearrangement joins TRBV30 to TRBJ2-7; TRBD2 aligns across 12 bases. The sequences come from peripheral blood mononuclear cells (PBMCs), collected at new diagnosis, from a patient treated with antithyroid drugs. This TCR came from a female donor with Graves disease. The CDR3 DNA reads as TGTGCCTGGGGACTAGCGGGAAGCGAGCAGTACTTC. Translating gives CAWGLAGSEQYF.